This record looks at one T cell receptor beta chain sequence and its context. The repertoire was sequenced with immunoSEQ multiplex PCR; TCRdb's copy has only in-frame clones and lacks some. This table has nearly 70,000 clones, just over 90% appearing once. Trimming took 0 bases from V and 5 from J, leaving 8 bases between them. Germline V gives CDR1 SGHRS, CDR2 YFSETQ. The CDR3 covers 14 residues. V usage is TRBV5-1 and J usage is TRBJ2-2; D uncertain. The clonotype was recovered from a man aged 35-49 years with rheumatoid arthritis. Sequenced input: PBMCs. The CDR3 sequence is CASSLVAGTGELFF. The CDR3 DNA is TGCGCCAGCAGCTTGGTAGCCGGGACCGGGGAGCTGTTTTTT.